This T cell receptor beta chain was captured in a study of response to subunit inactivated influenza vaccine. Notes on the study in general: It was the authors' suggestion that each seasonal influenza vaccination recruits few new T cells.

Per the germline V gene, CDR1 is SGHTA and CDR2 is FQGNSA. This CDR3 region has 16 residues. Losses at the gene ends were 1 base for V and 4 bases for J; bases not matched to a gene: 4. TCRdb re-called the RT-PCR reads through MiXCR, storing one row per CDR3 protein. The sample records 550,000 to 800,000 distinct CDR3 sequences, approximately 15% being singletons. In regard to this clonotype: Its target is unknown.

This receptor was taken from a man aged 45-65 years who received an inactivated influenza vaccine. The chain carries TRBV7-2 and TRBJ2-7; TRBD2 aligns across 13 bases. The sequencing used PBMCs from blood, collected around 15 days before vaccination. As DNA, the CDR3 is TGTGCCAGCAGCTTAGGGGGACTAGCGGGGCGATACGAGCAGTACTTC. Translation gives CASSLGGLAGRYEQYF.